The 2 T cell receptor beta chains below were found in one sample sequenced in a study of shared clonotypes between healthy human individuals. The protocol was immunoSEQ multiplex PCR, while the TCRdb copy is restricted to in-frame clones and leaves out a portion. The data hold fewer than 850,000 clones, with roughly 70% observed a single time. Input material: memory CD4+ T cells sorted from blood. The sample's subset: CD45RA-negative fraction. All receptors come from a woman aged 25 to 39 in good health.

The V call is TRBV7-9, the J call TRBJ1-1; D gene uncertain. CDR3 size: 13 residues. The germline gives CDR1 SEHNR, CDR2 FQNEAQ (reference sequence). V was pared by 7 bases and J by 3 bases, with 12 bases between. This CDR3 reads CASNGRLDTEAFF. CDR3 DNA sequence: TGTGCCAGCAACGGGCGGTTGGACACTGAAGCTTTCTTT.

The chain uses TRBV10-2 and TRBJ2-1, with 9 bases lining up with TRBD2. Trimming at V came to 3 bases and at J to 6 bases, leaving 6 bases not matched to a gene. In germline, CDR1 is WSHSY, CDR2 SAAADI. The CDR3 is made up of 15 amino acids. The CDR3 here is CASSDGGRAFNEQFF. The CDR3, as DNA: TGCGCCAGCAGTGATGGCGGGAGGGCCTTCAATGAGCAGTTCTTC.